This T cell receptor beta chain was found in a study of OX40 agonist ivuxolimab in advanced cancers. About the full investigation: Ivuxolimab was an agonistic, fully human IgG2 monoclonal antibody directed against OX40 (CD134), a costimulatory receptor. Intravenous ivuxolimab was administered to patients every 2 weeks at six dose levels: 0.01, 0.1, 0.3, 1.5, 3 and 10 mg/kg. Among the approximately 50 dose-escalation patients, around 19 had hepatocellular carcinoma, roughly 15 melanoma, 9 renal cell carcinoma and 9 head and neck cancer. In the dose-escalation cohort, 82.7% of patients were male, and the mean age was 60 years with a range of roughly 23 to 79. Patients were allowed to have had prior anti-PD-1, anti-PD-L1 or anti-CTLA-4 therapy, and 30% to 40% of the dose-escalation patients had previously received checkpoint inhibitors. Three dose-escalation patients achieved partial responses, one with hepatocellular carcinoma and two with cutaneous melanoma. Peripheral TCRbeta sequencing aimed to test whether ivuxolimab altered TCR sequence diversity and caused clonal T-cell expansion. The paper covers the monotherapy dose-escalation part of the phase I ivuxolimab trial, which included N of about 50 patients.

Patients with autoimmune disease history or receiving systemic immunosuppression were excluded from the trial. Peripheral blood for TCR sequencing was collected from all dose cohorts at baseline, on cycle 4 day 1, and on cycle 7 day 1. The samples were drawn from a first-in-human, open-label, multicenter phase I dose-escalation trial of ivuxolimab. The trial enrolled adults with locally advanced or metastatic head and neck squamous cell, hepatocellular, melanoma or renal cell carcinoma. Before TCR sequencing, CD4+ T cells and CD8+ T cells from peripheral blood were sorted into separate populations. This clone was seen only once. Its antigen has not been determined. No per-base quality is available; no much larger clone lies one base away. Genomic DNA was isolated from the sorted cells so that the TCRbeta CDR3 region could be sequenced. TCRbeta CDR3 regions were sequenced using the immunoSEQ Assay. This immuneACCESS table, as held by TCRdb, lists in-frame sequences with V and J called but not all clones. Of the missing ones, under half trace to an unresolved V gene in checked studies; the others have no known cause. Counted in this sample were some 99,000 clones; around 91% of them appeared once. The ten largest clones take up around 1.5% of the sample.

Here is what the overall study found, with its caveats: Low levels of normalized T-cell clonal expansion were also shown by some nonresponding patients. In partial responders in the 0.1-3.0 mg/kg groups, normalized peripheral clonal expansion was found to be among the lowest, especially among CD8+ T cells. The antigen specificity of the clonally expanded peripheral T cells was not determined. At doses of 0.1 to 3.0 mg/kg, clonal expansion of both CD4+ and CD8+ blood T cells was observed from baseline to week 6. After ivuxolimab, CD8+ T cells had more expanded clones than CD4+ T cells on average.

The germline V gene encodes CDR1 SGHRS and CDR2 YFSETQ. Between the V and J ends, shortened by 3 bases and 0 bases respectively, the junction contains 15 bases. The CDR3 contains 16 residues, cysteine and phenylalanine counted. Kept here is only the CDR3 DNA, which spans 48 bases and is read in frame from base 1. The receptor was isolated from an adult with an advanced solid tumor such as melanoma, head and neck, liver or kidney cancer. The chain is encoded by TRBV5-1 joined to TRBJ1-1; TRBD1 is a possible D gene, resting on 5 matching bases. The source was CD4+ or CD8+ T cells sorted from blood, collected in a trial of the OX40 agonist ivuxolimab. The nucleotide sequence reads TGCGCCAGCAGCTACGATGGGGGTGGAGTGAACACTGAAGCTTTCTTT. Translation gives CASSYDGGGVNTEAFF.